Below, 25 T cell receptor beta chains from the same sample are listed, as sequenced in a study of response to subunit inactivated influenza vaccine. A single record per CDR3 protein comes from TCRdb applying MiXCR to the RT-PCR reads. This repertoire shows some 570,000 distinct CDR3 sequences, about 10% found once; its top ten account for approximately 9.9%. The sample was also reused in another study, on T cells expressing NK-cell markers. That report adds: The authors made TCR beta cDNA libraries by 5'RACE template switching. This switching added a universal primer site and UMIs.

The starting material was PBMCs from blood, obtained on the day of vaccination. The receptors stem from a man in his forties or fifties who received an inactivated influenza vaccine.

In its sample, this clonotype was seen a few times. This chain joins TRBV6-1 and TRBJ2-7, with D uncertain. The CDR3 consists of 13 residues. The V end was cut by 9 bases, the J end by 2 bases, with 14 bases between. Germline V gene lookup returns CDR1 MNHNS and CDR2 SASEGT. For the CDR3, the DNA is TGTGCCAGTCTGTCGACCCAAACCTACGAGCAGTACTTC. The encoded protein is CASLSTQTYEQYF.

This clonotype was counted between two and nine times. J is TRBJ2-3 and V is TRBV4-2; the D is unclear. This CDR3 has 15 amino acids. Trimming took 1 base from V and 0 from J, leaving 8 bases between them. Looked up from germline, CDR1 is LGHNA and CDR2 is YNFKEQ. The DNA for the CDR3 is TGTGCCAGCAGCCAAGCCTTGACTAGCACAGATACGCAGTATTTT. It yields the protein CASSQALTSTDTQYF.

This clonotype showed up just a few times. This chain connects TRBV3-1 to TRBJ2-5, with D tentatively TRBD1 (6 bases). Germline V gene sequence: CDR1 LGHDT, CDR2 YNNKEL (reference sequence). Trimming stripped 0 bases from V and 2 bases from J, with 13 bases between. The CDR3 covers 16 residues. The CDR3 region is CASSQESQGHQETQYF. The CDR3 DNA reads TGTGCCAGCAGCCAAGAATCACAGGGACATCAAGAGACCCAGTACTTC.

V usage is TRBV7-2 and J usage is TRBJ2-5, with D hard to call. CDR3 length: 13 residues. Deletions cut 3 bases from V and 2 bases from J, with 7 bases between. CDR1 and CDR2 from the germline V gene are SGHTA and FQGNSA. The CDR3 protein is CASSLIFQETQYF. CDR3 DNA: TGTGCCAGCAGCTTGATTTTTCAAGAGACCCAGTACTTC.

Many counts were recorded for this clonotype. CDR3 region: CSAGHWRGEADTQYF. The CDR3 region has the DNA TGCAGTGCCGGCCACTGGCGGGGGGAGGCAGATACGCAGTATTTT. The chain uses TRBV20-1 and TRBJ2-3; 8 positions match TRBD2. Germline V CDR1 and CDR2: DFQATT, SNEGSKA (reference sequence). This CDR3 is built from 15 residues. J lost 4 bases, V lost 6 bases, and 12 bases had no gene match.

This clonotype was observed at least ten times. The V call is TRBV10-3, the J call TRBJ1-3, with 8 bases matching TRBD1. Germline V gene sequence: CDR1 ENHRY, CDR2 SYGVKD. V was clipped by 7 bases and J by 0 bases; unmatched bases: 5. The CDR3 extends over 15 amino acids. DNA of the CDR3: TGTGCCATCATGGCAGGGGGCCTCTCTGGAAACACCATATATTTT. Translated, it gives CAIMAGGLSGNTIYF.

The chain uses TRBV20-1 and TRBJ2-1; no definite D call. The V gene lost 3 bases and the J gene lost 1 base, with 10 bases spanning the gap. The CDR3 spans 14 residues. Germline V lookup: CDR1 DFQATT, CDR2 SNEGSKA (reference sequence). CDR3 sequence reads: CSARVGYSYNEQFF. The CDR3 nucleotides read TGCAGTGCTAGGGTGGGGTATTCCTACAATGAGCAGTTCTTC.

The chain links TRBV7-9 to TRBJ2-1, with D perhaps TRBD2 (5 bases). V was shortened by 0 bases and J by 9 bases, with 6 bases between the two germline ends. Germline V gene data show CDR1 as SEHNR and CDR2 as FQNEAQ (reference sequence). The CDR3 runs 12 residues. DNA of the CDR3: TGTGCCAGCAGCTTAGCGGGAGCTGAGCAGTTCTTC. Residues: CASSLAGAEQFF. Combining the CDR3 with reference TRBV7-9 and TRBJ2-1 gives the whole variable domain DTGVSQNPRHKITKRGQNVTFRCDPISEHNRLYWYRQTLGQGPEFLTYFQNEAQLEKSRLLSDRFSAERPKGSFSTLEIQRTEQGDSAMYLCASSLAGAEQFFGPGTRLTVL.

The chain is built from TRBV20-1 and TRBJ2-2; perhaps D is TRBD1 or TRBD2 (6 bases each). This CDR3 has 14 residues. V was clipped by 3 bases and J by 0 bases, with 8 bases between them. Germline V gives CDR1 DFQATT, CDR2 SNEGSKA (reference sequence). CDR3 nucleotides: TGCAGTGCTAGCGGGGGCGCGAACACCGGGGAGCTGTTTTTT. As protein: CSASGGANTGELFF.

The table lists this clonotype with many counts. This sequence joins TRBV7-9 and TRBJ2-7; unclear D gene. This CDR3 comprises 14 residues. Germline V gives CDR1 SEHNR, CDR2 FQNEAQ (reference sequence). V lost 4 bases to trimming and J lost 5 bases, with 15 bases between them. The DNA of the CDR3 is TGTGCCAGCAGCTCGGACGGACGGCTCAACGAGCAGTACTTC. Its protein is CASSSDGRLNEQYF. Supplemented by reference TRBV7-9 and TRBJ2-7, the full variable domain reads DTGVSQNPRHKITKRGQNVTFRCDPISEHNRLYWYRQTLGQGPEFLTYFQNEAQLEKSRLLSDRFSAERPKGSFSTLEIQRTEQGDSAMYLCASSSDGRLNEQYFGPGTRLTVT.

The sample holds a few counts of this clonotype. The V and J genes are TRBV5-1 and TRBJ2-5; 7 nucleotides line up with TRBD1. CDR1 and CDR2 (germline): SGHRS, YFSETQ. V shed 4 bases and J 2 bases; nucleotides not matched to a gene: 5. This CDR3 contains 14 residues. The CDR3 loop is CASSETGKQETQYF. CDR3 DNA sequence: TGCGCCAGCAGCGAGACAGGGAAGCAAGAGACCCAGTACTTC.

This clonotype has more than one count but fewer than ten. The CDR3 DNA reads as TGTGCCAGCTCACCACAGGGGGCGGACACTGAAGCTTTCTTT. It specifies CASSPQGADTEAFF. This chain links TRBV18 with TRBJ1-1; TRBD1 agrees at 7 bases. With V trimmed by 1 base and J by 3 bases, 2 bases remained unmatched. CDR3 length: 14 residues. CDR1 is KGHSH, CDR2 LQKENI, per germline. Together with reference TRBV18 and TRBJ1-1, the CDR3 gives the full variable domain: NAGVMQNPRHLVRRRGQEARLRCSPMKGHSHVYWYRQLPEEGLKFMVYLQKENIIDESGMPKERFSAEFPKEGPSILRIQQVVRGDSAAYFCASSPQGADTEAFFGQGTRLTVV.

The DNA of the CDR3 is TGTGCCAGCAGTTTATCCCCTGGCAGGTTCTACTACAATGAGCAGTTCTTC. It specifies CASSLSPGRFYYNEQFF. The J gene is TRBJ2-1, the V gene TRBV27; D unresolved. Trimming stripped 0 bases from V and 3 bases from J, with 15 bases between. This CDR3 has 17 residues. Germline V gene sequence: CDR1 MNHEY, CDR2 SMNVEV (reference sequence).

This clonotype appeared many times. The V gene is TRBV5-1, the J gene TRBJ2-3; 8 bases agree with TRBD2. CDR3 length: 16 residues. The germline gives CDR1 SGHRS, CDR2 YFSETQ. After removal of 1 base from V and 0 bases from J, the junction contained 4 bases not matched to a gene. CDR3 loop: CASSLFVAGSTDTQYF. CDR3 DNA sequence: TGCGCCAGCAGCTTGTTCGTAGCGGGGAGCACAGATACGCAGTATTTT.

V gene TRBV24-1 combines with J gene TRBJ2-3; 11 positions agree with TRBD2. After removal of 4 bases from V and 5 bases from J, the junction contained 7 bases not matched to a gene. The germline V gene encodes CDR1 KGHDR and CDR2 SFDVKD. This CDR3 has 16 amino acids. CDR3 residues: CATSDRLAGTGDTQYF. CDR3 DNA sequence: TGTGCCACCAGTGACCGACTAGCGGGGACTGGAGATACGCAGTATTTT.

The genes are TRBV5-1 and TRBJ2-2, with no clear D. CDR3 length: 14 residues. Germline-derived CDR1 and CDR2 are SGHRS and YFSETQ. Trimming removed 3 bases at V and 3 bases at J, with 9 bases between. The CDR3 spells CASSSLPDTGELFF. CDR3 nucleotide sequence: TGCGCCAGCAGCTCCCTTCCAGACACCGGGGAGCTGTTTTTT. Full variable domain (remainder filled in from reference TRBV5-1 and TRBJ2-2): KAGVTQTPRYLIKTRGQQVTLSCSPISGHRSVSWYQQTPGQGLQFLFEYFSETQRNKGNFPGRFSGRQFSNSRSEMNVSTLELGDSALYLCASSSLPDTGELFFGEGSRLTVL.

This chain links TRBV5-1 with TRBJ2-3; no firm D call. The germline CDR1 and CDR2 sequences are SGHRS and YFSETQ. This CDR3 is built from 14 residues. The V and J ends lost 5 bases and 4 bases respectively, with 14 bases between them. The CDR3 loop is CASSLEILSDTQYF. CDR3 sequence (DNA): TGCGCCAGCAGTCTTGAAATCCTCTCAGATACGCAGTATTTT. The whole variable domain, remainder taken from reference TRBV5-1 and TRBJ2-3, is KAGVTQTPRYLIKTRGQQVTLSCSPISGHRSVSWYQQTPGQGLQFLFEYFSETQRNKGNFPGRFSGRQFSNSRSEMNVSTLELGDSALYLCASSLEILSDTQYFGPGTRLTVL.

At least ten counts were recorded for this clonotype. The rearrangement links TRBV7-8 to TRBJ2-7, with D possibly being TRBD1 (5 bases). Trimming took off 5 bases at V and 4 bases at J, with 15 bases between the two ends. The CDR3 totals 14 residues. Germline V gene sequence: CDR1 SGHVS, CDR2 FQNEAQ. The CDR3, as DNA: TGTGCCAGCAGCGACAAAACAGGAAAGTACGAGCAGTACTTC. This gives the protein CASSDKTGKYEQYF.

This clonotype was seen only a few times. The rearrangement links TRBV28 to TRBJ2-2; D is unresolved. Looked up from germline, CDR1 is MDHEN and CDR2 is SYDVKM. V lost 4 bases and J lost 0, with 15 bases in between. CDR3 length equals 17 residues. The DNA of the CDR3 is TGTGCCAGCAGTTCCCCCCGGGTCTTTTCGAACACCGGGGAGCTGTTTTTT. It is translated as CASSSPRVFSNTGELFF.

V and J are TRBV7-2 and TRBJ2-3, with 9 bases matching TRBD2. V dropped 0 bases and J dropped 2; count of bases not matched to a gene: 6. The CDR3 has 17 amino acids. The germline gives CDR1 SGHTA, CDR2 FQGNSA. CDR3 nucleotide sequence: TGTGCCAGCAGCTTAGCGGGAGCGGGGGGAGCCACAGATACGCAGTATTTT. This sequence encodes CASSLAGAGGATDTQYF. The full variable domain, rest sourced from reference TRBV7-2 and TRBJ2-3, is GAGVSQSPSNKVTEKGKDVELRCDPISGHTALYWYRQSLGQGLEFLIYFQGNSAPDKSGLPSDRFSAERTGGSVSTLTIQRTQQEDSAVYLCASSLAGAGGATDTQYFGPGTRLTVL.

The chain carries TRBV7-9 and TRBJ1-1; D may be TRBD1 (5 bases). Trimming stripped 5 bases from V and 4 bases from J, with 14 bases between. The CDR3 contains 14 residues. From germline, CDR1 is SEHNR and CDR2 FQNEAQ (reference sequence). In DNA, the CDR3 is TGTGCCAGCAGCGCCGCCGGGGCCGGCACTGAAGCTTTCTTT. As protein: CASSAAGAGTEAFF.

The chain couples TRBV7-2 to TRBJ1-4, with TRBD1 as a possible D gene (5 bases). The CDR3 covers 14 residues. Trimming removed 1 base at V and 7 bases at J, with 10 bases between. The germline CDR1 and CDR2 sequences are SGHTA and FQGNSA. The CDR3 sequence: CASSLGGATEKLFF. As DNA, the CDR3 is TGTGCCAGCAGCTTAGGTGGGGCTACTGAAAAACTGTTTTTT.

V and J are TRBV7-3 and TRBJ2-2; 9 bases are a match to TRBD2. Per the germline V gene, CDR1 is SGHTA and CDR2 is FQGTGA. The CDR3 sequence is 18 residues long. The junction had 14 bases not matched to a gene; V was cut back by 6 bases and J by 3 bases. CDR3 in amino acids: CASSPRGGGRAYTGELFF. The DNA for the CDR3 is TGTGCCAGCAGTCCCAGAGGTGGCGGGAGGGCCTACACCGGGGAGCTGTTTTTT.

The CDR3 here is CSVVFGDMLGKLFF. The CDR3 DNA is TGCAGCGTTGTGTTCGGGGACATGCTTGGAAAACTGTTTTTT. This chain connects TRBV29-1 to TRBJ1-4, with D tentatively TRBD1 (6 bases). Germline V lookup: CDR1 SQVTM, CDR2 ANQGSEA. V was pared by 4 bases and J by 10 bases, with 19 bases between. The CDR3 extends over 14 amino acids.

The genes are TRBV10-3 and TRBJ2-6; D is unclear. In germline, CDR1 is ENHRY, CDR2 SYGVKD. Trimming shortened V by 5 bases and J by 0 bases, and 8 bases separated the two germline ends. The CDR3 contains 15 residues. CDR3 DNA sequence: TGTGCCATCAGTCCTGGGGTCTCTGGGGCCAACGTCCTGACTTTC. Its translation is CAISPGVSGANVLTF.